This T cell receptor beta chain was sequenced during a study of cytomegalovirus exposure and HLA in healthy donors. Study conclusions and caveats: The productive fraction for most TCR beta V segments was about 90% or about 30% in an earlier analysis. More clonal expansion characterized HLA-associated TCR beta chains than equally common others in a later analysis.

Of note for this clone: The antigen is undetermined.

PCR involved 60 Vbeta and 13 Jbeta primers. The method was immunoSEQ multiplex PCR; TCRdb's version includes in-frame clones alone and lacks a portion of them. The sample consists of hundreds of thousands of clones, approximately 80% of them appearing once. CDR3 size: 14 residues. Germline values: CDR1 SEHNR, CDR2 FQNEAQ (reference sequence). The sequenced sample was PBMCs. This chain joins TRBV7-9 and TRBJ2-5, with 9 positions matching TRBD1. The J call is uncertain, as TRBJ2-7 better fits the DNA end. The receptor was derived from a girl aged 2 to 10 in good health and CMV-seronegative. The CDR3 DNA sequence: TGTGCCAGCAGCTTCGGGACAGGGTCCTACGAGCAGTACTTC. Residues: CASSFGTGSYEQYF.